The next 27 T cell receptor beta chains were all read from a single sample in a study of blood T cell repertoires in COVID-19. Clones were sequenced by immunoSEQ multiplex PCR, and TCRdb holds only the in-frame ones, with some missing. The sample records over 200,000 clones, approximately 80% being singletons. The sample was PBMCs or T cells enriched from blood (not recorded which). These receptors were obtained from a man aged 55 to 70 who had recovered from COVID-19.

This chain links TRBV6-5 with TRBJ2-7; 7 bases line up with TRBD1. This CDR3 is built from 14 residues. Germline V gene lookup returns CDR1 MNHEY and CDR2 SVGAGI. J was trimmed by 5 bases and V by 5 bases; bases with no gene match: 9. CDR3 in DNA: TGTGCCAGCAGTAAACGCCGGGACAGTAACGAGCAGTACTTC. Translation: CASSKRRDSNEQYF.

This chain uses TRBV7-9 with TRBJ1-1, with a weak D call TRBD1 (5 bases). Trimming left V 8 bases short and J 4 bases short, with 8 bases between. Germline loops: CDR1 SEHNR, CDR2 FQNEAQ (reference sequence). The CDR3 spans 11 residues. CDR3 residues: CASGAVTEAFF. The CDR3 DNA reads TGTGCCAGCGGGGCAGTCACTGAAGCTTTCTTT.

The gene calls are TRBV7-9 and TRBJ1-1; D gene unclear. This CDR3 is built from 15 residues. The V end lost 5 bases, the J end lost 3 bases, and 16 bases lay between the germline ends. The germline gives CDR1 SEHNR, CDR2 FQNEAQ (reference sequence). In DNA, the CDR3 is TGTGCCAGCAGCCCCAGAGCAGGCGACGACACTGAAGCTTTCTTT. This encodes CASSPRAGDDTEAFF.

The chain uses TRBV6-2 or TRBV6-3 and TRBJ2-5, with D maybe TRBD1 (6 bases). This CDR3 has 15 amino acids. The V and J ends lost 2 bases and 5 bases respectively, with 15 bases between them. Germline V gives CDR1 MNHEY, CDR2 SVGEGT. The CDR3 nucleotides are TGTGCCAGCAGTTACACGAACAGGGTCCCGGAGACCCAGTACTTC. It yields the protein CASSYTNRVPETQYF.

This clone showed up just once. The chain combines TRBV5-1 with TRBJ2-2, with 8 bases that match TRBD1. J lost 1 base, V lost 3 bases, and 5 bases had no gene match. The CDR3 is made up of 16 amino acids. The germline CDR1 and CDR2 sequences are SGHRS and YFSETQ. CDR3 protein: CASSSHRGMNTGELFF. The CDR3 bases are TGCGCCAGCAGCTCCCACAGGGGGATGAACACCGGGGAGCTGTTTTTT.

V usage is TRBV7-2 and J usage is TRBJ1-2; 8 bases line up with TRBD1. CDR1 and CDR2 (germline): SGHTA, FQGNSA. The V gene end was trimmed by 4 bases and the J gene end by 6 bases; junction bases not matched to a gene: 7. There are 14 residues in the CDR3. The DNA for the CDR3 is TGTGCCAGCAGCTCGACAGGGGAGGCGCATGGCTACACCTTC. Amino acids: CASSSTGEAHGYTF.

The chain employs TRBV18 and TRBJ2-2, with a weak D call TRBD1 (6 bases). CDR3 length equals 14 residues. Germline loops: CDR1 KGHSH, CDR2 LQKENI. V lost 2 bases, J lost 6 bases, and 10 bases lay in between. The DNA of the CDR3 is TGTGCCAGCTCACCAAAACAGGGTGCCGGGGAGCTGTTTTTT. Translation gives CASSPKQGAGELFF.

V gene TRBV11-1 combines with J gene TRBJ1-1, with a possible D match to TRBD1 (6 bases). The V end was cut by 5 bases, the J end by 4 bases, with 14 bases between. Per germline, CDR1 SGHAT and CDR2 FQDESV (reference sequence). The CDR3 totals 14 residues. CDR3: CASSLNRDVTEAFF. CDR3 DNA sequence: TGTGCCAGCAGCCTGAACAGGGATGTCACTGAAGCTTTCTTT.

The chain joins TRBV5-5 to TRBJ2-3, with TRBD1 matching over 10 bases. Germline V gives CDR1 SGHKS, CDR2 YYEKEE (reference sequence). The CDR3 has 14 residues. Unmatched junction bases numbered 4, after V lost 3 bases and J lost 6 bases. In DNA form, the CDR3 reads TGTGCCAGCAGCTCAGGACAGGGGGTGGATACGCAGTATTTT. The encoded protein is CASSSGQGVDTQYF.

The rearrangement uses TRBV2 and TRBJ1-5; TRBD1 matches 11 bases. Germline CDR1 and CDR2: SNHLY and FYNNEI. CDR3 length: 15 residues. The V gene end was trimmed by 6 bases and the J gene end by 8 bases; junction bases not matched to a gene: 9. CDR3 region: CASSEDRGQGKPQHF. CDR3 DNA: TGTGCCAGCAGCGAGGACAGGGGGCAGGGGAAGCCCCAGCATTTT.

The V call is TRBV6-5, the J call TRBJ2-7, with 8 nucleotides matching TRBD1. The CDR3 length is 14 residues. CDR1 MNHEY and CDR2 SVGAGI come from the germline V gene. With V trimmed by 6 bases and J by 2 bases, 6 bases remained unmatched. CDR3 residues: CASRPDRVPYEQYF. The CDR3 nucleotides are TGTGCCAGCAGGCCGGACAGGGTTCCCTACGAGCAGTACTTC.

The CDR3 sequence is CASSMGLAGLGDEQFF. CDR3 nucleotide sequence: TGCGCCAGCAGCATGGGACTAGCGGGGTTGGGAGATGAGCAGTTCTTC. V is TRBV5-1 and J is TRBJ2-1; 13 bases match TRBD2. Trimming cost V 4 bases and J 8 bases; bases outside gene matches: 9. CDR1 and CDR2 (germline): SGHRS, YFSETQ. The CDR3 has 16 residues. Using reference TRBV5-1 and TRBJ2-1 for the parts outside the CDR3, the full variable domain is KAGVTQTPRYLIKTRGQQVTLSCSPISGHRSVSWYQQTPGQGLQFLFEYFSETQRNKGNFPGRFSGRQFSNSRSEMNVSTLELGDSALYLCASSMGLAGLGDEQFFGPGTRLTVL.

The chain employs TRBV4-2 and TRBJ2-7; the D gene is possibly TRBD1 (6 bases). CDR1 is LGHNA, CDR2 YNFKEQ, per germline. This CDR3 is 16 amino acids long. V lost 0 bases and J 9 bases, leaving 21 bases between the germline ends. The CDR3, as DNA: TGTGCCAGCAGCCAAGATAACAGGGACCCTATGTTTGGGCAGTACTTC. This encodes CASSQDNRDPMFGQYF.

The V call is TRBV10-3, the J call TRBJ1-1; possible D gene TRBD1, 6 bases. The CDR3 has 15 residues. Germline loops: CDR1 ENHRY, CDR2 SYGVKD. The germline V and J ends were trimmed by 0 bases and 1 base, with 9 bases remaining between them. The CDR3 protein is CAISESRTENTEAFF. In nucleotides, the CDR3 is TGTGCCATCAGTGAGTCCCGGACAGAGAACACTGAAGCTTTCTTT.

The CDR3 DNA reads as TGTGCCAGTAGTTATCGACCGGGACAGGCGAACACTGAAGCTTTCTTT. Translated, it gives CASSYRPGQANTEAFF. The chain recombines TRBV19 with TRBJ1-1, with 8 bases matching TRBD1. The CDR3 runs 16 residues. After removal of 5 bases from V and 1 base from J, the junction contained 9 bases not matched to a gene. Germline CDR1 and CDR2: LNHDA and SQIVND (reference sequence).

The J gene is TRBJ1-3, the V gene TRBV19; D is perhaps TRBD1 (6 bases). V was pared by 5 bases and J by 4 bases, with 9 bases between. CDR1 and CDR2 from the germline V gene are LNHDA and SQIVND (reference sequence). The CDR3 sequence is 13 residues long. DNA for the CDR3: TGTGCCAGTAGTGTTGGGACAGGAAACACCATATATTTT. Its protein product is CASSVGTGNTIYF.

This chain's CDR3 is CASSPFGGVNTEAFF. CDR3 bases: TGTGCCAGCAGCCCCTTTGGAGGGGTGAACACTGAAGCTTTCTTT. The chain recombines TRBV7-8 with TRBJ1-1, with D perhaps matching TRBD1 (5 bases). V lost 5 bases to trimming and J lost 0 bases, with 13 bases between them. In germline, CDR1 is SGHVS, CDR2 FQNEAQ. The CDR3 runs 15 residues.

This clone showed up just once. The chain recombines TRBV19 with TRBJ2-4; maybe TRBD1 (6 bases). CDR1 is LNHDA, CDR2 SQIVND, per germline (reference sequence). This CDR3 is 14 amino acids long. Trimming removed 6 bases at V and 1 base at J, with 10 bases between. CDR3 DNA: TGTGCCAGTAGGCCAGACAGGGCCAAAAACATTCAGTACTTC. Translated, it gives CASRPDRAKNIQYF.

The CDR3, as DNA: TGCAGCCCCGGTGGCTACACCTTC. Translation: CSPGGYTF. The V gene is TRBV29-1, the J gene TRBJ1-2; D is uncertain. The CDR3 runs to 8 residues. Germline V gene lookup returns CDR1 SQVTM and CDR2 ANQGSEA. V lost 8 bases to trimming and J lost 7 bases, with 5 bases between them. The full variable domain, completed using reference TRBV29-1 and TRBJ1-2, is SAVISQKPSRDICQRGTSLTIQCQVDSQVTMMFWYRQQPGQSLTLIATANQGSEATYESGFVIDKFPISRPNLTFSTLTVSNMSPEDSSIYLCSPGGYTFGSGTRLTVV.

The chain uses TRBV6-5 and TRBJ1-5; no clear D gene. Germline CDR1 is MNHEY and CDR2 is SVGAGI. Between the trimmed V and J ends, which lost 6 bases and 5 bases, there was a span of 14 bases. CDR3 length: 14 residues. CDR3 sequence reads: CASRAGQKDQPQHF. CDR3 coding DNA: TGTGCCAGCAGGGCTGGGCAGAAGGATCAGCCCCAGCATTTT.

The CDR3 loop is CASSPTGSTEAFF. In DNA, the CDR3 is TGTGCCAGCAGCCCAACAGGTTCCACTGAAGCTTTCTTT. The V and J genes are TRBV3-1 (or the pseudogene TRBV3-2) and TRBJ1-1; D might be TRBD1 (5 bases). V lost 4 bases and J lost 4, with 10 bases in between. CDR1 and CDR2 (germline): LGHDT, YNNKEL (reference sequence). This CDR3 has 13 residues.

The rearrangement links TRBV3-1 (or the pseudogene TRBV3-2) to TRBJ2-7, with D perhaps matching TRBD1 (5 bases). Germline CDR1 and CDR2: LGHDT and YNNKEL (reference sequence). The CDR3 sequence is 14 residues long. The ends were cut back, 1 base at V and 3 bases at J, with 10 bases in the middle. CDR3 in amino acids: CASSQASRDYEQYF. CDR3 DNA sequence: TGTGCCAGCAGCCAAGCGTCCAGGGACTACGAGCAGTACTTC.

This clone is a singleton in its sample. This chain connects TRBV19 to TRBJ1-2; 9 bases line up with TRBD1. CDR1 is LNHDA and CDR2 is SQIVND in the germline V gene (reference sequence). The CDR3 has 15 amino acids. Trimming removed 10 bases from V and 6 bases from J; junction bases left unmatched: 15. CDR3 in DNA: TGTGCCACCCGGGACAGGGTACCTATCGCGGATGGCTACACCTTC. Residues: CATRDRVPIADGYTF.

The chain combines TRBV7-2 with TRBJ2-5, with D possibly being TRBD1 (6 bases). Germline V gene lookup returns CDR1 SGHTA and CDR2 FQGNSA. Trimming shortened V by 3 bases and J by 2 bases, and 13 bases separated the two germline ends. The CDR3 consists of 15 residues. The CDR3 region has the DNA TGTGCCAGCAGCTTCGCCAGGGGCCAGCAAGAGACCCAGTACTTC. It yields the protein CASSFARGQQETQYF.

This rearrangement joins TRBV19 to TRBJ2-1; the match to TRBD2 covers 10 bases. The CDR3 spans 15 residues. The V gene end was trimmed by 0 bases and the J gene end by 9 bases; junction bases not matched to a gene: 5. Germline values: CDR1 LNHDA, CDR2 SQIVND (reference sequence). CDR3: CASSIDGTSVSEQFF. For the CDR3, the DNA is TGTGCCAGTAGTATAGACGGGACTAGCGTCTCTGAGCAGTTCTTC.

The chain links TRBV5-6 to TRBJ1-2; 11 nucleotides align to TRBD1. Germline V gives CDR1 SGHDT, CDR2 YYEEEE. After removal of 6 bases from V and 7 bases from J, the junction contained 14 bases not matched to a gene. The CDR3 extends over 16 amino acids. CDR3 coding DNA: TGTGCCAGCACCACCTATCTGGGACAGGGGGTCCGTGGCTACACCTTC. Its translation: CASTTYLGQGVRGYTF.

J is TRBJ1-3 and V is TRBV21-1. TRBV21-1 is designated a pseudogene. This CDR3 comprises 18 residues. In DNA form, the CDR3 reads TGTGCCAGCAGCAAATCGGGGGGCCCCTACGGTACTGGAAACACCATATATTTT. Translation: CASSKSGGPYGTGNTIYF.